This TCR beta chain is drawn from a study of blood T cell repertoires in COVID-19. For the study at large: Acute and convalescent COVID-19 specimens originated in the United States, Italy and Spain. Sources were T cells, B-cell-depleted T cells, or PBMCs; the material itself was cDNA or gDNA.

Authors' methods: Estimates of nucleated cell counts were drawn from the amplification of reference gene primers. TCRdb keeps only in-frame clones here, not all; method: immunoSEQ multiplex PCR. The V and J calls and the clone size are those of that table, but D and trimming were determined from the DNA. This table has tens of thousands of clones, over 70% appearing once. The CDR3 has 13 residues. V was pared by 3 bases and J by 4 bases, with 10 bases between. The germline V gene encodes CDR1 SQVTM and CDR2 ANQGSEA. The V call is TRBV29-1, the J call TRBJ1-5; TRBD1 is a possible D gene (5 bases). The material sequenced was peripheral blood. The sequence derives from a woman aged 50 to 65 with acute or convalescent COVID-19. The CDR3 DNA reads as TGCAGCGTTGAGGGGGGGGTGAATCAGCCCCAGCATTTT. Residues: CSVEGGVNQPQHF.